A selection of T cell receptor beta chains follows, all from one sample in a study of technical replicates of blood from several donors. Sequencing was performed with immunoSEQ multiplex PCR; in TCRdb, only in-frame clones are kept and a portion is missing. The table has about 75,000 clones, approximately 97% seen once. Input material: T cells isolated from PBMCs. These receptors all come from a human donor in good health. Both conserved end residues are part of each CDR3. The D gene is left open where the match is weak. The size of a clone is reported for some rows only, either as once, few or many, or as a class for expanded clones.

j_gene | v_gene | d_gene | abundance | CDR3aa | CDR3nt
TRBJ1-1 | TRBV28 | - | - | CASSFSDGVWTRAFF | TGTGCCAGCAGTTTTTCTGATGGAGTGTGGACACGGGCTTTCTTT
TRBJ2-7 | TRBV11-2 | - | - | CASSSTYEQYF | TGTGCCAGCAGCTCCACCTACGAGCAGTACTTC
TRBJ1-1 | TRBV11-2 | - | - | CASSFGVNEAFF | TGTGCCAGCAGCTTCGGGGTTAATGAAGCTTTCTTT
TRBJ1-2 | TRBV27 | - | - | CASSFGRGYGYTF | TGTGCCAGCAGTTTCGGTCGCGGATATGGCTACACCTTC
TRBJ2-3 | TRBV4-2 | TRBD2 | once | CASSPSGSGTDTQYF | TGTGCCAGCAGCCCTAGCGGGAGTGGCACAGATACGCAGTATTTT
TRBJ2-1 | TRBV10-1 | - | - | CASSDPTRRSYNEQFF | TGCGCCAGCAGTGACCCGACTAGACGATCCTACAATGAGCAGTTCTTC
TRBJ2-7 | TRBV6-1 | - | - | CASSEASSGEQYF | TGTGCCAGCAGTGAAGCGAGTAGCGGAGAGCAGTACTTC
TRBJ1-4 | TRBV19 | TRBD1 | - | CASSKTGNEKLFF | TGTGCCAGTAGTAAGACAGGGAATGAAAAACTGTTTTTT
TRBJ2-2 | TRBV30 | - | - | CAWSSRTGELFF | TGTGCCTGGAGCTCTAGGACCGGGGAGCTGTTTTTT
TRBJ2-7 | TRBV5-4 | TRBD1 | - | CASSMGQGGSGQYF | TGTGCCAGCAGCATGGGACAGGGGGGTTCGGGGCAGTACTTC
TRBJ2-1 | TRBV4-1 | TRBD1 | - | CASTPGQSNEQFF | TGCGCCAGCACTCCGGGACAGTCCAATGAGCAGTTCTTC
TRBJ2-5 | TRBV15 | TRBD2 | - | CATSTTGTSGRGRETQYF | TGTGCCACCAGCACCACCGGGACTAGCGGGAGGGGCAGGGAGACCCAGTACTTC
TRBJ1-1 | TRBV6-1 | - | - | CASNHEGVTEAFF | TGTGCCAGCAATCACGAGGGGGTAACTGAAGCTTTCTTT
TRBJ1-1 | TRBV19 | TRBD1 | - | CASSIYRGLYTEAFF | TGTGCCAGTAGTATATACAGGGGCTTGTACACTGAAGCTTTCTTT
TRBJ1-1 | TRBV5-1 | TRBD1 | - | CASSSQGRTEAFF | TGCGCCAGCAGCTCACAGGGGAGGACTGAAGCTTTCTTT